This T cell receptor beta chain was documented in a study of control samples from healthy donors and cancer patients. Data came from immunoSEQ multiplex PCR; TCRdb stores just in-frame clones and leaves some out. The sample lists tens of thousands of clones, around 90% occurring once. This CDR3 comprises 15 residues. Germline V gene lookup returns CDR1 SGHDT and CDR2 YYEEEE. Trimming took off 2 bases at V and 3 bases at J, with 14 bases between the two ends. This clonotype was sampled from a woman in her sixties or seventies with head and neck cancer. Sequencing was carried out using PBMCs. V gene TRBV5-6 combines with J gene TRBJ1-1; D possibly corresponds to TRBD1 (5 bases). CDR3: CASSLYWDVDTEAFF. CDR3 nucleotides: TGTGCCAGCAGCTTATATTGGGACGTGGACACTGAAGCTTTCTTT.